This T cell receptor beta chain appears in the sequencing data of a study of chemoradiotherapy in HPV16-positive cancers. In the study overall: Functional T-cell assays on a couple of HPV16-positive patients' cells defined candidate HPV-specific clones and common TCR motifs. General observations from the study: Functional assays defining HPV-specific T cells used only a couple of HPV16-positive patients. Non-HPV-specific T cells did not expand in tumors during treatment, whereas candidate HPV-specific clones and E7-related motifs did.

The length of the CDR3 is 12 residues. V was pared by 4 bases and J by 2 bases, with 6 bases between. From germline, CDR1 is MDHEN and CDR2 SYDVKM. The assay was immunoSEQ multiplex PCR, and TCRdb's table has in-frame clones only and misses some. This sample has more than 15,000 clones, with 90% to 95% found just once. Over chemoradiotherapy, repertoires were sampled more than once. As concerns this clone: Its antigen is undetermined.

The source was blood, collected from a patient who underwent chemoradiotherapy. The chain carries TRBV28 and TRBJ2-7, with D unresolved. The TCR originated in a human donor with HPV-associated anogenital cancer. In DNA, the CDR3 is TGTGCCAGCAGTTCCAAACCCTACGAGCAGTACTTC. Translation gives CASSSKPYEQYF.